Below, one TCR beta chain is given with its context. Its antigen is not known. The data derive from a study of T cells in Graves' hyperthyroidism and ophthalmopathy. Background on the study: Before treatment of any kind, peripheral blood was taken at initial diagnosis. Whole-study findings and limits: Appearing also in blood were most of the thyroid clonotypes expanded above 0.001. A 13 V-J model separated ophthalmopathy from stable hyperthyroidism.

Duration under 3 months, a NOSPECS grade of at least 4, and a Clinical Activity Score of at least 3 characterized the ophthalmopathy patients. Amplification of TCR beta CDR3 regions was performed using RNA transcripts as template. HTBI primers were the set used in a first-round RT-PCR of the TCR CDR3. From the multiplex PCR reads, TCRdb called clonotypes with MiXCR, one entry per CDR3 protein. The table records a few hundred thousand distinct CDR3 sequences, approximately 23% of them present only once. V shed 4 bases and J 0 bases; nucleotides not matched to a gene: 13. Germline CDR1 reads SGHAT; CDR2 reads FQNNGV. This CDR3 spans 18 amino acids.

The clonotype was recovered from a woman in her sixties or seventies with Graves' ophthalmopathy. The specimen sequenced was blood. This chain connects TRBV11-2 to TRBJ1-2; TRBD1 aligns across 8 bases. The CDR3 sequence is CASSSYPHRGSPNYGYTF. As DNA, the CDR3 is TGTGCCAGCAGCTCCTACCCCCACAGGGGGTCCCCTAACTATGGCTACACCTTC.